Here is one T cell receptor beta chain with its context. As yet, its antigen is unknown. The entry originates in a study of cytomegalovirus exposure and HLA in healthy donors. The study, taken as a whole, reports: Association of 16,951 TCR beta sequences with HLA alleles was found at 0.05 false discovery rate in a later analysis. Most subjects had HLA-A and HLA-B alleles reportedly predicted accurately by TCR beta sequences. Later on, an analysis found that several of the most significant clusters appeared to be linked to common viral pathogens, which included parvovirus B19.

13 Jbeta primers and 60 Vbeta primers were used for the PCR. Authors' methods: Counted up in a later analysis, unique TCR beta chains came to some 75 million, with around 12 million shared. Here immunoSEQ multiplex PCR was the method, and the copy in TCRdb shows in-frame clones only, minus some. D and trimming come from the DNA, and the V and J calls and clone size come from that table. Of some 54,000 clones listed, more than 75% are singletons. The CDR3 consists of 15 residues. What was sequenced was PBMCs. This chain connects TRBV21-1 to TRBJ2-5; TRBD2 is taken as the D call from the table, unchecked against the DNA. TRBV21-1 is recorded as a pseudogene. The TCR was taken from a male donor in good health and CMV-seronegative. As DNA, the CDR3 is TGTGCCAGCAGCAAAGGTGGACTAGCGGGGGTTGTCCAGTACTTC. Translating gives CASSKGGLAGVVQYF.